These T cell receptor beta chains were read from a single sample in a study of cytomegalovirus exposure and HLA in healthy donors. Using immunoSEQ multiplex PCR, the repertoire was profiled, and TCRdb retains in-frame clones only, with some absent. In the table there are more than 95,000 clones, just under 75% of which are singletons. Material for sequencing was PBMCs. Every receptor here comes from a man aged 55 to 69 in good health and CMV-seropositive. CDR3s include the opening cysteine and the closing phenylalanine or tryptophan. Each record gives: J gene, V gene, CDR3 protein.

J: TRBJ2-7; V: TRBV11-2; CDR3: CASSLRPAQGNEQYF
J: TRBJ2-7; V: TRBV27; CDR3: CASSSGTYEQYF
J: TRBJ2-6; V: TRBV18; CDR3: CASSHELYLGERANVLTF
J: TRBJ2-3; V: TRBV6-5; CDR3: CASSRQGATDTQYF
J: TRBJ2-7; V: TRBV6-1; CDR3: CASSGLVGTGGIEQYF
J: TRBJ2-1; V: TRBV11-2; CDR3: CASSLDLGGGRNEQFF
J: TRBJ2-3; V: TRBV5-4; CDR3: CASSLGGETDTQYF
J: TRBJ2-7; V: TRBV2; CDR3: CASSPDRRYAYEQYF
J: TRBJ1-1; V: TRBV10-3; CDR3: CAIRAQGGTEAFF
J: TRBJ1-5; V: TRBV5-6; CDR3: CASSFRQASNQPQHF
J: TRBJ2-3; V: TRBV11-1; CDR3: CASRLTDTQYF
J: TRBJ2-7; V: TRBV5-1; CDR3: CASSFAGTEGRNRAREQYF
J: TRBJ1-1; V: TRBV27; CDR3: CASSLGQSSTEAFF
J: TRBJ2-7; V: TRBV27; CDR3: CASSLAVSYEQYF
J: TRBJ2-7; V: TRBV5-1; CDR3: CASSLKGPTSSYEQYF
J: TRBJ2-7; V: TRBV29-1; CDR3: CSALGGVVAYEQYF
J: -; V: TRBV30; CDR3: CAWKLKYEQYF
J: TRBJ1-6; V: TRBV30; CDR3: CAWSSGGSNSPLHF
J: TRBJ2-7; V: TRBV2; CDR3: CASSATRGTTYEQYF
J: TRBJ2-5; V: TRBV7-2; CDR3: CASSSNGGGEETQYF
J: TRBJ2-1; V: TRBV2; CDR3: CATLPQNRLFDNEQFF
J: TRBJ2-3; V: TRBV19; CDR3: CASSTGGWTDTQYF
J: TRBJ1-1; V: TRBV11-3; CDR3: CASSPTGFGDTEAFF
J: TRBJ2-7; V: TRBV20-1; CDR3: CSARLYEQYF
J: TRBJ1-6; V: TRBV6-5; CDR3: CASSYEGIGSPLHF
J: TRBJ1-6; V: TRBV30; CDR3: CALESDRSYNSPLHF
J: TRBJ2-7; V: TRBV7-9; CDR3: CASSLGAGLPFEQYF
J: TRBJ2-1; V: TRBV7-3; CDR3: CASSSVSGGPAVEQFF
J: TRBJ1-2; V: TRBV19; CDR3: CASSLGGQGNYGYTF